This TCR beta chain emerged from a study of cytomegalovirus exposure and HLA in healthy donors. Study summary: Earlier results showed approximately 120 million unique TCR beta sequences derived from roughly 200 million T cells.

A word on this clone: No antigen is known for it.

It was with 60 Vbeta and 13 Jbeta primers that the PCR ran. Sequencing used immunoSEQ multiplex PCR; TCRdb keeps in-frame clones, though not all of them. The sample has 150,000 to 250,000 clones; around 86% are singletons. The study, taken as a whole, reports: A later examination showed that TCR association rates differed by HLA locus, with DRB1 most and HLA-C fewest. The study recorded 150 to 200 TCR beta chains that were cytomegalovirus-associated. The CMV antigen specificity of a few CMV-associated chains was confirmed through in vitro analysis.

This CDR3 is 14 amino acids long. Between the trimmed V and J ends, which lost 3 bases and 0 bases, there was a span of 8 bases. Germline CDR1 reads MDHEN; CDR2 reads SYDVKM. Sequenced sample: PBMCs. The chain uses TRBV28 and TRBJ1-2; a possible D gene is TRBD1 (5 bases). The TCR was taken from a woman aged 45 to 65 in good health and CMV-seropositive. The CDR3 spells CASSLGGANYGYTF. The CDR3 DNA sequence: TGTGCCAGCAGTTTGGGGGGAGCTAACTATGGCTACACCTTC.